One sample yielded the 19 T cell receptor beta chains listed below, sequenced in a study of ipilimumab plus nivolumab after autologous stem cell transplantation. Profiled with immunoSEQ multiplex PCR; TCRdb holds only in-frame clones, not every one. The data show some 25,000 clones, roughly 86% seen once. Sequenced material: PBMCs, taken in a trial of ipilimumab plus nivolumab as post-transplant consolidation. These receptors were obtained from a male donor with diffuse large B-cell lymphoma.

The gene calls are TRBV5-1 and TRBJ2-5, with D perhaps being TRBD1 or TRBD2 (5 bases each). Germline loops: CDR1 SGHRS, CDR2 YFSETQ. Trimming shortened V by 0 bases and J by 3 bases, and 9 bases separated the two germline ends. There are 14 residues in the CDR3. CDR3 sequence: CASSLGGVEETQYF. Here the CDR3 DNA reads TGCGCCAGCAGCTTGGGAGGGGTGGAAGAGACCCAGTACTTC.

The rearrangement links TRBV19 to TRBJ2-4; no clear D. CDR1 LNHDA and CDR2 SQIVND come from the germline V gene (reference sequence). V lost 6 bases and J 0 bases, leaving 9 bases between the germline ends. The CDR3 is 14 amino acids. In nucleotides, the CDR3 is TGTGCCAGTAGGCCAAATCTAGCCAAAAACATTCAGTACTTC. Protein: CASRPNLAKNIQYF.

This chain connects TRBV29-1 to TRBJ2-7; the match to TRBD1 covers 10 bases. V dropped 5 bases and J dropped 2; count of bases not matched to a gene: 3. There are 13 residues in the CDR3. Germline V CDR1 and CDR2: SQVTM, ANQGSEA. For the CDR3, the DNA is TGCAGCGTTATCGGGACAGGGGCCTACGAGCAGTACTTC. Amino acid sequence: CSVIGTGAYEQYF.

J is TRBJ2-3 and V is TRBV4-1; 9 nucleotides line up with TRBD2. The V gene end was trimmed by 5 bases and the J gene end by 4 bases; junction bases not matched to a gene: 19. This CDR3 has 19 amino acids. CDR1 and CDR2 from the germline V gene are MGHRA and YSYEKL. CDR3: CASSKKNSGGTDFSDTQYF. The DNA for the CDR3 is TGCGCCAGCAGCAAAAAGAACAGCGGGGGGACAGATTTTTCAGATACGCAGTATTTT.

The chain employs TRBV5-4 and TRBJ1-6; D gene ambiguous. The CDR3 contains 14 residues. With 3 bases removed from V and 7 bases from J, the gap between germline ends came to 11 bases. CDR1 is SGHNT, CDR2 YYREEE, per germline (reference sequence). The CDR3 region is CASSSSTLNSPLHF. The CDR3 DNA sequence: TGTGCCAGCAGCTCTTCAACGCTCAATTCACCCCTCCACTTT. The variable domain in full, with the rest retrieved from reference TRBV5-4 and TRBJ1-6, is ETGVTQSPTHLIKTRGQQVTLRCSSQSGHNTVSWYQQALGQGPQFIFQYYREEENGRGNFPPRFSGLQFPNYSSELNVNALELDDSALYLCASSSSTLNSPLHFGNGTRLTVT.

This CDR3 is CASGLEDHQPQHF. CDR3 DNA: TGTGCTAGTGGCCTCGAGGACCATCAGCCCCAGCATTTT. This chain joins TRBV12-5 and TRBJ1-5; D not certain. The CDR3 is 13 residues long. Germline CDR1 LGHNT, CDR2 FRNRAP. Deletions cut 6 bases from V and 5 bases from J, with 11 bases between.

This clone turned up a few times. This CDR3 is CASRRTENQPQHF. The DNA for the CDR3 is TGTGCCAGCAGAAGGACAGAAAATCAGCCCCAGCATTTT. This chain joins TRBV6-5 and TRBJ1-5, with a weak D call TRBD1 (6 bases). Trimming removed 6 bases at V and 4 bases at J, with 10 bases between. The V gene's germline CDR1 is MNHEY and CDR2 SVGAGI. CDR3 length equals 13 residues.

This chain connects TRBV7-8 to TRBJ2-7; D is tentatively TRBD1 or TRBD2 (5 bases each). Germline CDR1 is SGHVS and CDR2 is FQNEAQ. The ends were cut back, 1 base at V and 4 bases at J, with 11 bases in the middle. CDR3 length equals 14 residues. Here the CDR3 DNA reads TGTGCCAGCAGCTTAGGACAGAGGGGTTACGAGCAGTACTTC. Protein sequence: CASSLGQRGYEQYF.

The CDR3 sequence is CASSPSRLAGLYNEQFF. The CDR3 bases are TGTGCCAGCAGTCCCTCCCGACTAGCGGGGCTATACAATGAGCAGTTCTTC. The chain combines TRBV27 with TRBJ2-1, with TRBD2 identical over 11 bases. Germline V gene sequence: CDR1 MNHEY, CDR2 SMNVEV (reference sequence). V lost 5 bases to trimming and J lost 4 bases; unmatched junction nucleotides: 10. The CDR3 is 17 residues long.

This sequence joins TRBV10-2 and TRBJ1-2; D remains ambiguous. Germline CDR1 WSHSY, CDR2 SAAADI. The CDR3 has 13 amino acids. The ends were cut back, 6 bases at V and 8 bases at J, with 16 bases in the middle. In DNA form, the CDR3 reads TGCGCCAGCAGCCCAACAGAGGAAGGGGGCTACACCTTC. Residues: CASSPTEEGGYTF.

The CDR3 DNA reads as TGTGCCAGCAGCTTCGTTCGCGGGGGGGACAATGAGCAGTTCTTC. Its protein product is CASSFVRGGDNEQFF. The chain recombines TRBV4-2 with TRBJ2-1; 9 nucleotides agree with TRBD2. Looked up from germline, CDR1 is LGHNA and CDR2 is YNFKEQ. The V gene end was trimmed by 5 bases and the J gene end by 5 bases; junction bases not matched to a gene: 7. The CDR3 length is 15 residues.

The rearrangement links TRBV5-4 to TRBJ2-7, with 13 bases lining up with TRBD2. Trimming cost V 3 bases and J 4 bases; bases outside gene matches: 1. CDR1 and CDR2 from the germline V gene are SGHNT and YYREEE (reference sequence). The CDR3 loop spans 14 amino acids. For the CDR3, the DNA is TGTGCCAGCAGCTCGGGACTAGCGGGGTACGAGCAGTACTTC. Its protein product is CASSSGLAGYEQYF.

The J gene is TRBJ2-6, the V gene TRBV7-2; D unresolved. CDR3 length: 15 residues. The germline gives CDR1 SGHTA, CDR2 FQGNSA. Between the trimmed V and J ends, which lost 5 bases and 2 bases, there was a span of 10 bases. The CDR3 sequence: CASSPPGAGANVLTF. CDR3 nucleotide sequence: TGTGCCAGCAGCCCCCCGGGTGCTGGGGCCAACGTCCTGACTTTC.

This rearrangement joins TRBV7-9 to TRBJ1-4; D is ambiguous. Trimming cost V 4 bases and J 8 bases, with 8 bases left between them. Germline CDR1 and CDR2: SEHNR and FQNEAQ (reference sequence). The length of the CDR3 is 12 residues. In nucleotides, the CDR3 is TGTGCCAGCAGCTCCCGTAACGAAAAACTGTTTTTT. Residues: CASSSRNEKLFF.

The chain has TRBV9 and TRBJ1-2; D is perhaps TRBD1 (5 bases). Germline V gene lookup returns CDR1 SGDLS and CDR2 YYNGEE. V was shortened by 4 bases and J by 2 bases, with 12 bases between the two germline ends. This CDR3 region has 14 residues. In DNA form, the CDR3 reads TGTGCCAGCAGCTCGGGGCGAGAAAACTATGGCTACACCTTC. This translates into CASSSGRENYGYTF.

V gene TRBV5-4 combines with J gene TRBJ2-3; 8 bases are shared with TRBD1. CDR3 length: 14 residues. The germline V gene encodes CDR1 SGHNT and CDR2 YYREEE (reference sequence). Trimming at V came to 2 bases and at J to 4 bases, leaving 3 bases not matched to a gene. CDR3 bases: TGTGCCAGCAGCTTAAACAGGGGGTCAGATACGCAGTATTTT. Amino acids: CASSLNRGSDTQYF.

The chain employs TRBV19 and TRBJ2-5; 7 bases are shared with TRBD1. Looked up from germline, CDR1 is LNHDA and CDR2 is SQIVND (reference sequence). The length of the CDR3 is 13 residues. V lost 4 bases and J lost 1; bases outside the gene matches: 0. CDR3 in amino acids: CASSRDSQETQYF. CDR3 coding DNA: TGTGCCAGTAGTAGGGACAGCCAAGAGACCCAGTACTTC.

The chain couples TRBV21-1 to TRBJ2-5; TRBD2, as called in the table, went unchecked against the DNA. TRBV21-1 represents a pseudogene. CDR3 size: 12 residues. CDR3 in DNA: TGTGCCAGCATGCGGGCCGGTGAGACCCAGTACTTC. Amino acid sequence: CASMRAGETQYF.

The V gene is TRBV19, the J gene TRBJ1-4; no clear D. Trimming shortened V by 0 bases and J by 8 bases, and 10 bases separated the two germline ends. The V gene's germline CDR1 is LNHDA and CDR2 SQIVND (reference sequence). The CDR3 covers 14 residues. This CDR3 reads CASSIEAGREKLFF. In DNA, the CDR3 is TGTGCCAGTAGTATAGAAGCAGGCAGAGAAAAACTGTTTTTT.